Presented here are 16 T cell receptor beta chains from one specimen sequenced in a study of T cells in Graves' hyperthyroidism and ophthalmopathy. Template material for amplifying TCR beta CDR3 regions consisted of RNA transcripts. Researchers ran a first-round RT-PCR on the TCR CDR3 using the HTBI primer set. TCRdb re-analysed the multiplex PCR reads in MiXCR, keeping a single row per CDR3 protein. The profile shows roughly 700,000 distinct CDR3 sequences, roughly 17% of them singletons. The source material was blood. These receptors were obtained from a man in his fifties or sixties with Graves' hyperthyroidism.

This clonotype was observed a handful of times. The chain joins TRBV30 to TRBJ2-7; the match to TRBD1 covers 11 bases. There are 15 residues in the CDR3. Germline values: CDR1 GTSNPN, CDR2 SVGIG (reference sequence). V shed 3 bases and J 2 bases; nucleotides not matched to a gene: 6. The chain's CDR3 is CAWSAGTGGAYEQYF. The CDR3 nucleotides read TGTGCCTGGAGCGCCGGGACAGGGGGTGCCTACGAGCAGTACTTC. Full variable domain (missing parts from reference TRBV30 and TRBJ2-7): SQTIHQWPATLVQPVGSPLSLECTVEGTSNPNLYWYRQAAGRGLQLLFYSVGIGQISSEVPQNLSASRPQDRQFILSSKKLLLSDSGFYLCAWSAGTGGAYEQYFGPGTRLTVT.

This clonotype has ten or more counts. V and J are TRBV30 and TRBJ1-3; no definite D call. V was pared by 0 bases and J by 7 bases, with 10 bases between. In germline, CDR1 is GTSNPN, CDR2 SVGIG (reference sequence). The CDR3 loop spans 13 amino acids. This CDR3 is CAWSVRWLNTIYF. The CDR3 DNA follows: TGTGCCTGGAGTGTACGGTGGTTGAACACCATATATTTT.

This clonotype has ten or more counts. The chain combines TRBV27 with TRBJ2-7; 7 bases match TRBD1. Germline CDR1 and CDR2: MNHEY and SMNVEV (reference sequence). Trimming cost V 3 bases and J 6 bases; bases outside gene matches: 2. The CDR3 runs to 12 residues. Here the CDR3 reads CASSLRGLEQYF. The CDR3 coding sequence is TGTGCCAGCAGTTTGAGGGGGCTCGAGCAGTACTTC.

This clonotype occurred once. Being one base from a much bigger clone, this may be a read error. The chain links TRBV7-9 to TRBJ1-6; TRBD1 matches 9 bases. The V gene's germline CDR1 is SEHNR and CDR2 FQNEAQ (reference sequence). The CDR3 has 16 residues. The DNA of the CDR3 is TGTGCCAGCAGCCTGGACGGACAGGGGACGCTTTCACCCCACCACTTT. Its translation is CASSLDGQGTLSPHHF.

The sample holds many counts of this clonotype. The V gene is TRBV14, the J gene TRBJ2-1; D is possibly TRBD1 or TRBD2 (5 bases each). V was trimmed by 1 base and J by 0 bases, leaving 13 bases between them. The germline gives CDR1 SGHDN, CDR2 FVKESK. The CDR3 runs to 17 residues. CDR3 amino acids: CASSQGGRPSSYNEQFF. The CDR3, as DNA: TGTGCCAGCAGCCAAGGGGGGAGACCGAGCTCCTACAATGAGCAGTTCTTC.

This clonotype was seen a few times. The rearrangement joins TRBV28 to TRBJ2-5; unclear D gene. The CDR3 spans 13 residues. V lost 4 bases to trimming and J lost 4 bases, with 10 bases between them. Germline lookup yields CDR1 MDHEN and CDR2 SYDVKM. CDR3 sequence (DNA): TGTGCCAGCAGTTCGACCACTCCAGAGACCCAGTACTTC. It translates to CASSSTTPETQYF.

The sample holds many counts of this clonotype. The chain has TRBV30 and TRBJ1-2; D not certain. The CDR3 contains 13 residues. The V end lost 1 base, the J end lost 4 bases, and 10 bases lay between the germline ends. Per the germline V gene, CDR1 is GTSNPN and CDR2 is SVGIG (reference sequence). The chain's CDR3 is CAWSAKYGYGYTF. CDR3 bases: TGTGCCTGGAGTGCCAAATACGGCTATGGCTACACCTTC.

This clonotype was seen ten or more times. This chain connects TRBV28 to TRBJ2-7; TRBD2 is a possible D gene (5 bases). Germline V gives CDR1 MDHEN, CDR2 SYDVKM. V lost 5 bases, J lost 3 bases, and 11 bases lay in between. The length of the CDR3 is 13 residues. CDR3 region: CASSPRLHYEQYF. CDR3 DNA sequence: TGTGCCAGCAGTCCCAGACTACACTACGAGCAGTACTTC.

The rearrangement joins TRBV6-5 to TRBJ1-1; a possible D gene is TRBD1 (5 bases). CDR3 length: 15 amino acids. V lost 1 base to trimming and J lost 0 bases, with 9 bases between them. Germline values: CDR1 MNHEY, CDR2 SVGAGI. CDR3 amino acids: CASSYWTLMNTEAFF. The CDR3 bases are TGTGCCAGCAGTTACTGGACACTCATGAACACTGAAGCTTTCTTT.

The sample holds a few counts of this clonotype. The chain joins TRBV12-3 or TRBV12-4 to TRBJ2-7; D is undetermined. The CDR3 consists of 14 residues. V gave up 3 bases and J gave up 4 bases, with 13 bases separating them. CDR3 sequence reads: CASSFLGPFYEQYF. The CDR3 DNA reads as TGTGCCAGCAGTTTTTTAGGGCCATTTTACGAGCAGTACTTC.

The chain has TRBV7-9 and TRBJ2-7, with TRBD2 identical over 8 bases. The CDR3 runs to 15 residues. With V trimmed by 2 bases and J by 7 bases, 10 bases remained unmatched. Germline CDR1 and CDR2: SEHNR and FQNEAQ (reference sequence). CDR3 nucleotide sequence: TGTGCCAGCAGCTTACCGGGACTAGATTACATAGAGCAGTACTTC. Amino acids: CASSLPGLDYIEQYF.

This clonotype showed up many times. CDR3 nucleotide sequence: TGTGCCATCAGTGACCCGAGGGGGGACAGGGGAATGAACACTGAAGCTTTCTTT. It specifies CAISDPRGDRGMNTEAFF. The chain carries TRBV10-3 and TRBJ1-1; 10 bases match TRBD1. The length of the CDR3 is 18 residues. J gave up 0 bases and V 3 bases, and 10 bases lay outside the gene matches. From germline, CDR1 is ENHRY and CDR2 SYGVKD.

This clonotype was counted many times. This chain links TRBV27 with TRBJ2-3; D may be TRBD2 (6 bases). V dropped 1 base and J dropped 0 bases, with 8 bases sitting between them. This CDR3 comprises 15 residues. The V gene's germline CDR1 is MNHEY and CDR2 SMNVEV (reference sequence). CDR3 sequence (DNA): TGTGCCAGCAGTTTATTCCGGGAGAGCACAGATACGCAGTATTTT. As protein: CASSLFRESTDTQYF.

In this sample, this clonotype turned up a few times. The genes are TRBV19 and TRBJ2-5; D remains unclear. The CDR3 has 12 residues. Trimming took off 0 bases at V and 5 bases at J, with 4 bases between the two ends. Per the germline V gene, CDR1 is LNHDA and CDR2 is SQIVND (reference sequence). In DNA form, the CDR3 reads TGTGCCAGTAGTATAGATCTGGAGACCCAGTACTTC. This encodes CASSIDLETQYF.

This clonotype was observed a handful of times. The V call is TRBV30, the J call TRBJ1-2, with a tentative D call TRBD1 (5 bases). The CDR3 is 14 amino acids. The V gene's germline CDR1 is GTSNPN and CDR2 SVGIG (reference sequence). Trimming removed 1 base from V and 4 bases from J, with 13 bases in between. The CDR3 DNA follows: TGTGCCTGGAGTGGGGACCTGGTGGGCTATGGCTACACCTTC. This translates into CAWSGDLVGYGYTF.

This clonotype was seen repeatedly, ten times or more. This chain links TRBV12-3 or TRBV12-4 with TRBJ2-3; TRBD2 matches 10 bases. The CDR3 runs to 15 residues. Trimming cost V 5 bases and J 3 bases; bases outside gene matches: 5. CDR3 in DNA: TGTGCCAGCAGTGAAATAGCGGGAGGAACAGATACGCAGTATTTT. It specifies CASSEIAGGTDTQYF.